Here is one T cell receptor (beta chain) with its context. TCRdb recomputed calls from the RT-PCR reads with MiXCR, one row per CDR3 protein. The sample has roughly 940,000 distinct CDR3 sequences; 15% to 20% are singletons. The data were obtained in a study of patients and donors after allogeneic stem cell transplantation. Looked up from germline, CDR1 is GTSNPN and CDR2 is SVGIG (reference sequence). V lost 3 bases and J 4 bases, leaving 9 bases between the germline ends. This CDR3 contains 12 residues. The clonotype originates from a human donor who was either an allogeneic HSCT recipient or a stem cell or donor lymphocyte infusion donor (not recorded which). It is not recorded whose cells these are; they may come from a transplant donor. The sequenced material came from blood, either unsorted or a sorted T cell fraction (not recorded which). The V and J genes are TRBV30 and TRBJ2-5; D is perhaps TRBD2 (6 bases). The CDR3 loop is CAWSTAGETQYF. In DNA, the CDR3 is TGTGCCTGGAGCACAGCGGGAGAGACCCAGTACTTC. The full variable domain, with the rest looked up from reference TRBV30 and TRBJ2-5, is SQTIHQWPATLVQPVGSPLSLECTVEGTSNPNLYWYRQAAGRGLQLLFYSVGIGQISSEVPQNLSASRPQDRQFILSSKKLLLSDSGFYLCAWSTAGETQYFGPGTRLLVL.